Below, 15 T cell receptor beta chains from the same sample are listed, as sequenced in a study of tissue T cells after allogeneic stem cell transplantation. Clones were read by immunoSEQ multiplex PCR, and TCRdb kept only the in-frame ones, dropping some. The repertoire has over 45,000 clones, approximately 70% of them found once; the top ten carry around 0.5%. The sequenced sample was sorted cells pooled from one or two spleens. These receptors all stem from a pool of C57BL/6 mice in good health.

This clone was observed once. The germline and genes are mouse ones. Read sequence stops 1 residue before the CDR3 end, and the germline J gene provides the missing end. The chain joins TRBV24 to TRBJ1-1, with TRBD1 matching 7 bases. J lost 0 bases, V lost 4 bases, and 2 bases had no gene match. Germline loops: CDR1 KGHTA, CDR2 FRNEEI. This CDR3 contains 14 residues. The CDR3 DNA, read in part, is TGTGCCAGCAGTCCGACAGGGACAAACACAGAAGTCTTC. Encoded protein: CASSPTGTNTEVF. The whole CDR3 protein reads CASSPTGTNTEVFF.

Turning to this clone: Genes and germline are mouse. The sequenced fragment ends 1 residue before the CDR3 boundary, so the rest is inferred from the germline J gene. V is TRBV29 and J is TRBJ1-3, with 10 bases matching TRBD1. The CDR3 runs to 14 residues. After removal of 6 bases from V and 3 bases from J, the junction contained 2 bases not matched to a gene. Germline V gene lookup returns CDR1 MSHET and CDR2 SYDVDS. The CDR3 bases that were read are TGTGCTAGCAGGGACAGGGGGTATGGAAATACGCTCTAT. Residues: CASRDRGYGNTLY. The CDR3 as a whole reads CASRDRGYGNTLYF.

Comments on this clone: Here the gene names and germline are mouse. Read coverage stops 1 residue before the CDR3 terminus; the germline J gene supplies the remainder. The chain recombines TRBV13-2 with TRBJ1-1; D unresolved. Germline CDR1 is NNHNN and CDR2 is SYGAGS (reference sequence). The germline V and J ends were trimmed by 4 bases and 1 base, with 11 bases remaining between them. This CDR3 is built from 14 residues. The sequenced part of the CDR3 DNA is TGTGCCAGCGGTAACCGGGCCCGAAACACAGAAGTCTTC. Encoded protein: CASGNRARNTEVF. The complete CDR3 protein is CASGNRARNTEVFF.

As regards this clone: Genes and germline are mouse. The DNA ends 1 residue before the CDR3 does, and the rest of the CDR3 is filled in from the germline J gene. The J gene is TRBJ2-5, the V gene TRBV20; perhaps TRBD1 as D (7 bases). The CDR3 spans 14 residues. Trimming removed 0 bases from V and 2 bases from J, with 9 bases in between. Germline V gene data show CDR1 as GFQATS and CDR2 as STVNSAI. The sequenced CDR3 bases are TGTGGTGCTAGGGAAAAGGGGGCCCAAGACACCCAGTAC. Residues: CGAREKGAQDTQY. In full, the CDR3 reads CGAREKGAQDTQYF.

For this clone: Gene names are mouse gene names. The observed sequence ends 1 residue before the CDR3 terminus, with the missing tail filled in from the germline J gene. This rearrangement joins TRBV3 to TRBJ2-5; D unclear. Between the trimmed V and J ends, which lost 4 bases and 0 bases, there was a span of 5 bases. Germline lookup yields CDR1 SNHLY and CDR2 FYNGKV (reference sequence). The length of the CDR3 is 13 residues. The CDR3 DNA, read in part, is TGTGCCAGCAGCTCTGACAACCAAGACACCCAGTAC. Translating it yields CASSSDNQDTQY. The full-length CDR3 reads as CASSSDNQDTQYF.

This clone was detected once. The genes are named according to mouse. The CDR3 end lies 1 residue beyond the end of the read and is filled in from the germline J gene. The chain carries TRBV20 and TRBJ2-5, with TRBD2 matching 10 bases. Germline CDR1 GFQATS, CDR2 STVNSAI. Unmatched junction bases numbered 8, after V lost 0 bases and J lost 2 bases. The CDR3 totals 17 residues. This CDR3 reads CGARDLGGRMIQDTQYF. The CDR3 DNA, read in part, is TGTGGTGCTAGGGATCTGGGGGGGCGGATGATCCAAGACACCCAGTAC.

Of note for this clone: All gene names here are mouse names. The read stops 1 residue short of the end of the CDR3; the missing end is completed from the germline J gene. The rearrangement uses TRBV31 and TRBJ2-5; perhaps D is TRBD1 or TRBD2 (5 bases each). The V end was cut by 0 bases, the J end by 8 bases, with 12 bases between. The CDR3 is made up of 13 amino acids. Germline values: CDR1 GKSSPN, CDR2 SITVG. The CDR3 bases that were read are TGTGCCTGGAGTCTACCGGGGGTCGGCACCCAGTAC. Its protein product is CAWSLPGVGTQY. The full CDR3 protein reads CAWSLPGVGTQYF. Using reference TRBV31 and TRBJ2-5 for the parts outside the CDR3, the full variable domain is AQTIHQWPVAEIKAVGSPLSLGCTIKGKSSPNLYWYWQATGGTLQQLFYSITVGQVESVVQLNLSASRPKDDQFILSTEKLLLSHSGFYLCAWSLPGVGTQYFGPGTRLLVL.

As concerns this clone: Gene names and germline match the mouse. With the read ending 1 residue before the CDR3 end, the germline J gene is used to fill in that end. The chain couples TRBV5 to TRBJ2-5, with a tentative D call TRBD1 (5 bases). From germline, CDR1 is LGHNA and CDR2 YNLKQL (reference sequence). The CDR3 consists of 16 residues. Trimming took off 0 bases at V and 0 bases at J, with 10 bases between the two ends. The CDR3 here is CASSQETEFNQDTQYF. CDR3 bases read: TGTGCCAGCAGCCAAGAGACAGAATTTAACCAAGACACCCAGTAC.

Of note for this clone: The germline and genes are mouse ones. With the read ending 1 residue before the CDR3 end, the germline J gene is used to fill in that end. The gene calls are TRBV3 and TRBJ1-1, with 8 positions matching TRBD1. Germline assignment: CDR1 SNHLY and CDR2 FYNGKV (reference sequence). Trimming took 5 bases from V and 4 from J; bases not matched to a gene: 6. There are 14 residues in the CDR3. The sequenced part of the CDR3 DNA is TGTGCCAGCAGCCCCCAGGGGGCAGGCACAGAAGTCTTC. Its translation is CASSPQGAGTEVF. The whole CDR3 protein is CASSPQGAGTEVFF.

With respect to this clone: Gene names and germline refer to mouse. With the read ending 1 residue before the CDR3 end, the germline J gene is used to fill in that end. The V and J genes are TRBV24 and TRBJ1-3; D perhaps matches TRBD1 (6 bases). This CDR3 comprises 14 residues. Germline values: CDR1 KGHTA, CDR2 FRNEEI. The V end was cut by 6 bases, the J end by 0 bases, with 9 bases between. The CDR3: CASRTGFSGNTLYF. CDR3 bases read: TGTGCCAGCAGAACAGGGTTTTCTGGAAATACGCTCTAT.

On this clone: Compared with germline, one end of the junction differs, possibly owing to a read error. The genes and germline here are from mouse. Read data end 1 residue before the CDR3 end; the end is taken from the germline J gene. The chain links TRBV19 to TRBJ2-7; 8 positions agree with TRBD2. The CDR3 spans 16 residues. The germline V gene has CDR1 FNHDT and CDR2 SITEND (reference sequence). The covered CDR3 bases are TGTACCAGCAGTTTCCTCACTGGGGGCAGCTCCTATGAACAGTAC. Its protein product is CTSSFLTGGSSYEQY. The full CDR3 sequence reads CTSSFLTGGSSYEQYF.

Regarding this clone: Gene names follow the mouse nomenclature. The DNA ends 1 residue before the CDR3 does, and the rest of the CDR3 is filled in from the germline J gene. The rearrangement joins TRBV31 to TRBJ2-5; 9 positions match TRBD2. The CDR3 is 13 amino acids. Germline CDR1 and CDR2: GKSSPN and SITVG. V lost 3 bases, J lost 6 bases, and 4 bases stayed unmatched. Incomplete CDR3 DNA: TGTGCCTGGAGCACTGGGGGGCGGGACACCCAGTAC. Its protein is CAWSTGGRDTQY. The complete CDR3 reads CAWSTGGRDTQYF.

To note about this clone: Here the gene names and germline are mouse. The read falls 1 residue short of the CDR3 end, and the missing part is taken from the germline J gene. This chain links TRBV4 with TRBJ2-5; 10 nucleotides line up with TRBD2. Germline CDR1 LGHDT, CDR2 YNNKQL (reference sequence). Trimming removed 6 bases from V and 3 bases from J; junction bases left unmatched: 3. This CDR3 region has 14 residues. CDR3 region: CASSSDWGQDTQYF. Partial CDR3 DNA: TGTGCCAGCAGTTCGGACTGGGGGCAAGACACCCAGTAC. The whole variable domain, filled in from reference TRBV4 and TRBJ2-5, reads ETAVFQTPNYHVTQVGNEVSFNCKQTLGHDTMYWYKQDSKKLLKIMFSYNNKQLIVNETVPRRFSPQSSDKAHLNLRIKSVEPEDSAVYLCASSSDWGQDTQYFGPGTRLLVL.

This clone has just a few counts. Gene names are mouse gene names. The read comes to an end 1 residue before the CDR3 does, leaving the germline J gene to fill in the end. The chain is built from TRBV31 and TRBJ2-7; a possible D gene is TRBD1 (5 bases). Germline lookup yields CDR1 GKSSPN and CDR2 SITVG. The length of the CDR3 is 11 residues. Trimming removed 3 bases from V and 4 bases from J, with 7 bases in between. CDR3 DNA, as far as it was read: TGTGCCTGGAGGCAGGGATATGAACAGTAC. Amino acids: CAWRQGYEQY. The CDR3 in its entirety is CAWRQGYEQYF.

On this clone itself: Gene names and germline refer to mouse. The read halts 1 residue ahead of the CDR3 end, with the missing end drawn from the germline J gene. J is TRBJ2-4 and V is TRBV1; 11 nucleotides line up with TRBD2. The CDR3 runs 13 residues. The V gene's germline CDR1 is NSQYPW and CDR2 LRSPGD (reference sequence). J lost 8 bases, V lost 4 bases, and 2 bases had no gene match. Here the CDR3 reads CTCSGTGGATLYF. The covered CDR3 bases are TGCACCTGCAGTGGAACTGGGGGGGCCACCTTGTAC.